This T cell receptor (beta chain) was recovered during a study of T cell changes during pregnancy in multiple sclerosis. Germline V gene data show CDR1 as SGHKS and CDR2 as YYEKEE (reference sequence). Deletions cut 1 base from V and 1 base from J, with 9 bases between. The CDR3 sequence is 14 residues long. Generated by immunoSEQ multiplex PCR, the TCRdb table keeps only in-frame clones and is missing some. The data contain roughly 40,000 clones, about 91% of them singletons. This specimen consisted of CD4+ T cells from peripheral blood mononuclear cells, obtained in the second trimester of pregnancy. The source of this sequence is a female donor in good health, enrolled as a control in a pregnancy study. The chain couples TRBV5-5 to TRBJ2-7; unclear D gene. CDR3 sequence reads: CASSLFVLSYEQYF. CDR3 coding DNA: TGTGCCAGCAGCTTGTTTGTACTTTCCTACGAGCAGTACTTC.